The 21 T cell receptor beta chains below come from one sample, sequenced in a study of tumor-infiltrating lymphocytes in primary liver carcinoma. TCR beta cDNA was prepared out of roughly 450 ng total RNA by means of a constant-region primer. Three-round nested multiplex PCR performed with slightly modified ARM-PCR produced the TCR beta libraries. PCR rounds one and two used TRBV1-TRBV30 forward primers with a C-beta reverse primer for 10 cycles each. TCRdb recomputed calls from the multiplex PCR reads with MiXCR, one row per CDR3 protein. Of 300,000 to 400,000 distinct CDR3 sequences in the sample, almost 65% are singletons; the top ten hold about 6.5%. Germline DNA was also extracted, and blood RNA was taken from unsorted whole blood. The sample was peripheral blood. The receptor set was obtained from a man in his forties with primary liver carcinoma and hepatitis B virus infection.

Worth noting for this clonotype: Lacking the conserved final phenylalanine or tryptophan, this CDR3 likely reflects a read error. This sequence joins TRBV11-2 and TRBJ2-7, with no clear D. This CDR3 spans 13 amino acids. The germline V and J ends were trimmed by 5 bases and 0 bases, with 8 bases remaining between them. In germline, CDR1 is SGHAT, CDR2 FQNNGV. CDR3 DNA sequence: TGTGCCAGCAGCGCGACACACTCCTACGAGCAGTACTAC. Protein sequence: CASSATHSYEQYY.

This clonotype has only a few counts. This chain connects TRBV28 to TRBJ2-7; D is unresolved. V lost 6 bases and J lost 2, with 11 bases in between. The CDR3 spans 13 residues. CDR1 MDHEN and CDR2 SYDVKM come from the germline V gene. The CDR3 sequence is CASSHDIAYEQYF. CDR3 DNA: TGTGCCAGCAGCCACGACATTGCCTACGAGCAGTACTTC. The complete variable domain, with remaining parts taken from reference TRBV28 and TRBJ2-7, reads DVKVTQSSRYLVKRTGEKVFLECVQDMDHENMFWYRQDPGLGLRLIYFSYDVKMKEKGDIPEGYSVSREKKERFSLILESASTNQTSMYLCASSHDIAYEQYFGPGTRLTVT.

This clonotype was observed a single time. V usage is TRBV5-5 and J usage is TRBJ2-2; D possibly corresponds to TRBD2 (5 bases). The CDR3 contains 14 residues. Germline V gene lookup returns CDR1 SGHKS and CDR2 YYEKEE (reference sequence). Deletions cut 0 bases from V and 9 bases from J, with 12 bases between. DNA of the CDR3: TGTGCCAGCAGCTTGGGAGGGCTCGGCTGGGAGCTGTTTTTT. It yields the protein CASSLGGLGWELFF.

A note on this clonotype: A much larger clonotype is one base distant, so this may be a read error. The CDR3: CASSSGLTTNEKLLF. Written as DNA, the CDR3 is TGTGCCAGCAGTTCCGGGCTAACAACTAATGAAAAACTGCTTTTT. V is TRBV6-2 or TRBV6-3 and J is TRBJ1-4, with D unresolved. The CDR3 has 15 residues. Germline V gene data show CDR1 as MNHEY and CDR2 as SVGEGT.

For this clonotype: An end of the junction differs from the germline gene, which may be a read error. The V call is TRBV11-2, the J call TRBJ2-3, with 9 bases matching TRBD2. Germline V gene lookup returns CDR1 SGHAT and CDR2 FQNNGV. CDR3 size: 15 residues. CDR3 bases: TGTGTCAGCAGCTATAGCGGGAGACCCACAGATACTCAGTATTTT. Encoded protein: CVSSYSGRPTDTQYF. The full variable domain, with the rest looked up from reference TRBV11-2 and TRBJ2-3, is EAGVAQSPRYKIIEKRQSVAFWCNPISGHATLYWYQQILGQGPKLLIQFQNNGVVDDSQLPKDRFSAERLKGVDSTLKIQPAKLEDSAVYLCVSSYSGRPTDTQYFGPGTRLTVL.

This sequence joins TRBV2 and TRBJ2-6, with D possibly TRBD2 on 5 matching bases. V was shortened by 7 bases and J by 1 base, with 8 bases between the two germline ends. The CDR3 runs 14 residues. Germline V gene data show CDR1 as SNHLY and CDR2 as FYNNEI. The CDR3 DNA reads TGTGCCAGCAACCGGAGGTCTGGGGCCAACGTCCTGACTTTC. It specifies CASNRRSGANVLTF.

Details on this clonotype: This may be a read error, as it is one base from a much larger clone. The chain has TRBV29-1 and TRBJ1-1, with a tentative D call TRBD1 (5 bases). Germline assignment: CDR1 SQVTM and CDR2 ANQGSEA. The CDR3 loop spans 12 amino acids. The CDR3 loop reads CRVSRQTTEAFF. The CDR3 nucleotides read TGCAGAGTCTCCAGACAGACCACTGAAGCTTTCTTT. The whole variable domain, remainder taken from reference TRBV29-1 and TRBJ1-1, is SAVISQKPSRDICQRGTSLTIQCQVDSQVTMMFWYRQQPGQSLTLIATANQGSEATYESGFVIDKFPISRPNLTFSTLTVSNMSPEDSSIYLCRVSRQTTEAFFGQGTRLTVV.

To note about this clonotype: This could be a read error, since a much larger clone is one nucleotide away. The rearrangement joins TRBV10-3 to TRBJ2-7; D is ambiguous. The CDR3 sequence is 14 residues long. CDR1 ENHRY and CDR2 SYGVKD come from the germline V gene. CDR3 sequence reads: CAISEPTDGYEQHF. The CDR3 DNA reads as TGTGCCATCAGTGAGCCTACGGACGGGTACGAGCAGCACTTC.

In the case of this clonotype: This is likely a read error, given that the CDR3 carries no conserved phenylalanine or tryptophan at its end. The DNA is omitted, as the CDR3 cannot be located on it reliably, and the CDR3 follows TCRdb's listing. This rearrangement joins TRBV11-2 to TRBJ2-3; TRBD2 is taken as the D call from the table, unchecked against the DNA. Inclusive of both ends, the CDR3 amounts to 14 amino acids. The germline V gene has CDR1 SGHAT and CDR2 FQNNGV. CDR3 sequence: CASSISGGADTHYL.

The gene calls are TRBV28 and TRBJ2-7, with D perhaps given as TRBD1 or TRBD2 (5 bases each). The germline gives CDR1 MDHEN, CDR2 SYDVKM. CDR3 size: 15 residues. Trimming cost V 5 bases and J 2 bases, with 16 bases left between them. The CDR3 DNA reads TGTGCCAGCAGTCCGGGGACCCAGAGCCCCTACGAGCAGTACTTC. This codes for CASSPGTQSPYEQYF.

A note on this clonotype: A much larger clonotype is one base distant, so this may be a read error. This rearrangement joins TRBV6-2 or TRBV6-3 to TRBJ2-1; the D is unclear. Germline V lookup: CDR1 MNHEY, CDR2 SVGEGT. The ends were cut back, 5 bases at V and 7 bases at J, with 9 bases in the middle. The CDR3 contains 12 residues. The DNA of the CDR3 is TGTGCCAGCAGTATTGTCCCAAATGAGCAGTTCTTC. Its translation is CASSIVPNEQFF.

This clonotype was counted at least ten times. The chain employs TRBV4-3 and TRBJ2-3; D might be TRBD1 (6 bases). The CDR3 is 14 amino acids. V was pared by 4 bases and J by 2 bases, with 10 bases between. Germline CDR1 LGHNA, CDR2 YSLEER. DNA for the CDR3: TGCGCCAGCAGCCCGGACAGTAACACAGATACGCAGTATTTT. Amino acid sequence: CASSPDSNTDTQYF.

As regards this clonotype: A much larger clonotype is one base distant, so this may be a read error. This chain connects TRBV6-6 to TRBJ2-1; D might be TRBD2 (6 bases). The CDR3 has 14 amino acids. V was cut by 6 bases and J by 8 bases, with 17 bases left in between. The germline V gene encodes CDR1 MNHNY and CDR2 SVGAGI (reference sequence). The CDR3 here is CASSGTGGMDEQFF. CDR3 in DNA: TGTGCCAGCAGCGGGACTGGCGGGATGGATGAGCAGTTCTTC.

As regards this clonotype: Germline is not matched at one junction end, which may reflect a read error. This chain connects TRBV4-1 to TRBJ2-7, with 7 bases aligning to TRBD2. Germline CDR1 is MGHRA and CDR2 is YSYEKL. The length of the CDR3 is 17 residues. DNA for the CDR3: TGCGCCAGCAGCCAAGAGTATCTAGCGGTGAGATCCTACGATCAGTACTTC. Translation gives CASSQEYLAVRSYDQYF.

Ten or more counts support this clonotype. The chain links TRBV4-1 to TRBJ2-2; D gene unclear. CDR1 MGHRA and CDR2 YSYEKL come from the germline V gene. The CDR3 runs 14 residues. The germline V and J ends were trimmed by 0 bases and 6 bases, with 8 bases remaining between them. The CDR3 sequence: CASSQDAVPGELFF. In DNA form, the CDR3 reads TGCGCCAGCAGCCAAGATGCAGTCCCCGGGGAGCTGTTTTTT.

This clonotype was picked up a small number of times. This chain connects TRBV11-2 to TRBJ2-2; D may be TRBD2 (5 bases). Germline values: CDR1 SGHAT, CDR2 FQNNGV. V dropped 8 bases and J dropped 1 base, with 11 bases sitting between them. This CDR3 comprises 14 residues. The CDR3 spells CASAGQLNTGELFF. The CDR3 DNA reads as TGTGCCAGCGCGGGTCAGTTGAACACCGGGGAGCTGTTTTTT.

This clonotype has just a few counts. At one end, the junction sequence differs from germline, possibly due to a read error. The V gene is TRBV6-5, the J gene TRBJ2-7; no definite D call. The germline CDR1 and CDR2 sequences are MNHEY and SVGAGI. The CDR3 is made up of 8 amino acids. CDR3 region: CAARRRQF. In DNA form, the CDR3 reads TGTGCCGCTCGGCGTCGGCAATTC.

The chain joins TRBV5-1 to TRBJ2-7, with TRBD2 matching over 15 bases. Germline trimming cut 4 bases from V and 2 bases from J; bases unmatched to any gene: 7. Germline CDR1 SGHRS, CDR2 YFSETQ. The CDR3 totals 17 residues. This chain's CDR3 is CASSRGLAGGRAYEQYF. The CDR3, as DNA: TGCGCCAGCAGCCGGGGACTAGCGGGAGGCCGAGCCTACGAGCAGTACTTC.

CDR3 sequence (DNA): TGTGCCGTCTACACGGCGGGAGGCCCTGAAGCTTTCTTT. It translates to CAVYTAGGPEAFF. The gene calls are TRBV10-3 and TRBJ1-1; no definite D call. Trimming took off 11 bases at V and 6 bases at J, with 19 bases between the two ends. CDR1 and CDR2 (germline): ENHRY, SYGVKD. This CDR3 spans 13 amino acids.

Of note for this clonotype: Compared with germline, one end of the junction differs, possibly owing to a read error. This rearrangement joins TRBV28 to TRBJ1-1; possibly TRBD1 for D (5 bases). The CDR3 sequence is 13 residues long. Germline CDR1 and CDR2: MDHEN and SYDVKM. CDR3 sequence reads: CSMKGSGNTEAFF. As DNA, the CDR3 is TGTTCCATGAAGGGGAGCGGGAACACCGAAGCTTTCTTT.

Remarks on this clonotype: A much larger clone differs by one base, so this may be a read error. This chain uses TRBV6-1 with TRBJ2-1, with D possibly TRBD2 on 6 matching bases. Germline V CDR1 and CDR2: MNHNS, SASEGT. The CDR3 runs to 13 residues. V was pared by 8 bases and J by 8 bases, with 16 bases between. The CDR3 reads CASGKRSGDEQFF. CDR3 coding DNA: TGTGCCAGCGGGAAAAGGTCGGGAGATGAGCAGTTCTTC.